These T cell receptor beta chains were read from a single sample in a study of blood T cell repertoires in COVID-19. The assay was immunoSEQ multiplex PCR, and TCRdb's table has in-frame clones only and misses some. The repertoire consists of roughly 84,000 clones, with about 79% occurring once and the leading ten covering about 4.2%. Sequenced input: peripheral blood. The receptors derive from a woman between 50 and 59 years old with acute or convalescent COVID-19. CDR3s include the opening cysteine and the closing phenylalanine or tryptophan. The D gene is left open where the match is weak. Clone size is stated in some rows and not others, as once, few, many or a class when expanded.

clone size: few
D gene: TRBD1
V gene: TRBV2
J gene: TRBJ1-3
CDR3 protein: CASSDGQGNSGNTIYF
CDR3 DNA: TGTGCCAGCAGTGACGGACAGGGGAACTCTGGAAACACCATATATTTT

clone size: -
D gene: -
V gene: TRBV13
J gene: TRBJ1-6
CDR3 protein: CASSPGQGNSPLHF
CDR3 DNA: TGTGCCAGCAGCCCCGGTCAGGGGAATTCACCCCTCCACTTT

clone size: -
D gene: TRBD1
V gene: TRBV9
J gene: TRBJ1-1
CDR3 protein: CASSTRTGPNTEAFF
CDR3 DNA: TGTGCCAGCAGCACCAGGACAGGGCCGAACACTGAAGCTTTCTTT

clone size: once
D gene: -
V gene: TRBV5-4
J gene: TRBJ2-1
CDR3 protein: CASSLEGDPNNEQFF
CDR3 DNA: TGTGCCAGCAGCTTGGAGGGGGACCCTAACAATGAGCAGTTCTTC

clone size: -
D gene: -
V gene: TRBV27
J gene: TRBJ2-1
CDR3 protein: CASSTDRWRNEQFF
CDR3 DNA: TGTGCCAGCAGTACCGACAGGTGGAGGAATGAGCAGTTCTTC

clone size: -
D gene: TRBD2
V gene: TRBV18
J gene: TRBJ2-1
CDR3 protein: CASSPPQTSGVVNNEQFF
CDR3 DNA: TGTGCCAGCTCACCACCGCAGACTAGCGGCGTAGTAAACAATGAGCAGTTCTTC

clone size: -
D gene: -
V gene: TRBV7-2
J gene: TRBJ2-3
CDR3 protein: CASSQGTNVVTDTQYF
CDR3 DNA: TGTGCCAGCAGCCAGGGGACGAATGTTGTCACAGATACGCAGTATTTT

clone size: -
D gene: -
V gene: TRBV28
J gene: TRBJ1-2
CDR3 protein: CASSPPLSFNYGYTF
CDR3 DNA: TGTGCCAGCAGTCCTCCGTTGTCTTTTAACTATGGCTACACCTTC

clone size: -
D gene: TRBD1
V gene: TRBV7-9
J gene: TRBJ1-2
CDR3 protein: CASSLDRAGYTF
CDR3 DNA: TGTGCCAGCAGTTTAGACAGGGCTGGCTACACCTTC

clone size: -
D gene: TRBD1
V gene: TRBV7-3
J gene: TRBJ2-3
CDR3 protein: CASSFGQGADTQYF
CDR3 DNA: TGTGCCAGCAGCTTCGGACAGGGGGCGGATACGCAGTATTTT

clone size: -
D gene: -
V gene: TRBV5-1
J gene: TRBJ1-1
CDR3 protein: CASGGGVNTEAFF
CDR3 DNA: TGCGCCAGCGGGGGAGGGGTGAACACTGAAGCTTTCTTT

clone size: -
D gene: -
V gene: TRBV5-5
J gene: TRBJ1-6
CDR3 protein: CASSLVPGESPLHF
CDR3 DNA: TGTGCCAGCAGCTTGGTACCAGGGGAGTCACCCCTCCACTTT

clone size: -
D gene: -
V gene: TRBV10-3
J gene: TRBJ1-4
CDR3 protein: CAISETQGTNEKLFF
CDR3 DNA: TGTGCCATCAGTGAGACGCAGGGTACTAATGAAAAACTGTTTTTT

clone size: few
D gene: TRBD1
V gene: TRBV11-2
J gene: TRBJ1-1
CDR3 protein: CASSFDRGYTEAFF
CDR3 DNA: TGTGCCAGCAGCTTTGACAGGGGGTACACTGAAGCTTTCTTT

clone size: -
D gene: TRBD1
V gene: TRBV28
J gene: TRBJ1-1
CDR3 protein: CASTIGGTVNTEAFF
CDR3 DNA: TGTGCCAGCACAATTGGGGGGACAGTTAACACTGAAGCTTTCTTT

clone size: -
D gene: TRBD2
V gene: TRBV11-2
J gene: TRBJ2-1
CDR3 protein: CASSPRLAGESEQFF
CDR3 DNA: TGTGCCAGCAGCCCTAGACTAGCGGGGGAGTCCGAGCAGTTCTTC

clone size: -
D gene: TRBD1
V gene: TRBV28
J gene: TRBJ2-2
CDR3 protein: CASEGQGNTGELFF
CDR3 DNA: TGTGCCAGCGAAGGACAGGGAAACACCGGGGAGCTGTTTTTT

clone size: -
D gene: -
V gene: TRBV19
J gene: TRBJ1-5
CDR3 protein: CASSLRNLQPQHF
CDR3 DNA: TGTGCCAGTAGTTTGAGGAACTTACAGCCCCAGCATTTT

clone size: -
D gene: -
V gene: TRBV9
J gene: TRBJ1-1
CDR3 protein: CASSAPGGGAEAFF
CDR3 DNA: TGTGCCAGCAGCGCCCCAGGTGGGGGGGCTGAAGCTTTCTTT

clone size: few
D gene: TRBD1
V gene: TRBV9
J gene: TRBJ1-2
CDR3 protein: CASSVPGTGGGGYTF
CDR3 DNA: TGTGCCAGCAGCGTTCCCGGGACAGGGGGCGGCGGCTACACCTTC

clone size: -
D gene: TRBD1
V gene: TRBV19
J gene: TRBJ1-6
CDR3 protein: CASRSTGGADSPLHF
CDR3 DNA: TGTGCCAGTAGGTCGACAGGGGGCGCGGATTCACCCCTCCACTTT

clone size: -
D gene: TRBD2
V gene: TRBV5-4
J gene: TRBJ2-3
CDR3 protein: CASSTGLAGGTDTQYF
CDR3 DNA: TGTGCCAGCAGCACCGGACTAGCGGGGGGGACAGATACGCAGTATTTT

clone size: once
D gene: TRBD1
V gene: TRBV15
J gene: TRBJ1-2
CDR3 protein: CATRDDRGYGYTF
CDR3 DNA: TGTGCCACCAGAGACGACAGGGGTTATGGCTACACCTTC

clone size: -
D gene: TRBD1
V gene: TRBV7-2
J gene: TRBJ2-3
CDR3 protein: CASRRTGVSDTQYF
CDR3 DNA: TGTGCCAGCAGACGTACAGGGGTGTCAGATACGCAGTATTTT